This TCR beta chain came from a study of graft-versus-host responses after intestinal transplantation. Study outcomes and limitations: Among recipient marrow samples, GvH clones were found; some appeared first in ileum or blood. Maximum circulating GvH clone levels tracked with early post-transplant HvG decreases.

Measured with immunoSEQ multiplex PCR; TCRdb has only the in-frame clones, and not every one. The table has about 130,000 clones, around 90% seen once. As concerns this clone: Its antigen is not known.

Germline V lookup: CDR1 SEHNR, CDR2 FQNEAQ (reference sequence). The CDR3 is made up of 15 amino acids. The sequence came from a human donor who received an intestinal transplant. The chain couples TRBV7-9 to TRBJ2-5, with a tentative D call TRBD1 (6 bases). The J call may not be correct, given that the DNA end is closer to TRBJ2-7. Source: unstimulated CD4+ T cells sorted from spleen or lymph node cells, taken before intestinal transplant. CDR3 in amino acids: CASSLGRDPGAEQYF. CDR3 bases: TGTGCCAGCAGCTTAGGCAGGGACCCAGGGGCCGAGCAGTACTTC.